These 30 T cell receptor beta chains were sequenced from one sample in a study of blood T cell repertoires in COVID-19. Sequencing used immunoSEQ multiplex PCR; TCRdb keeps in-frame clones, though not all of them. This table holds 200,000 to 250,000 clones, about 78% found once. Sequencing used peripheral blood. The receptors shown here come from a woman in her 70s with acute or convalescent COVID-19.

V and J are TRBV6-5 and TRBJ2-2, with D perhaps TRBD1 (6 bases). Germline CDR1 is MNHEY and CDR2 is SVGAGI. V dropped 7 bases and J dropped 5 bases, with 11 bases sitting between them. This CDR3 contains 13 residues. CDR3 residues: CASKVQGTGELFF. CDR3 in DNA: TGTGCCAGCAAGGTCCAGGGGACCGGGGAGCTGTTTTTT.

CDR3 loop: CASSAWGLQDRSTGIQYF. In DNA form, the CDR3 reads TGTGCCAGCAGCGCCTGGGGACTCCAAGACCGATCGACCGGCATTCAGTACTTC. The chain uses TRBV11-3 and TRBJ2-4, with D perhaps TRBD2 (6 bases). Trimming left V 5 bases short and J 9 bases short, with 29 bases between. This CDR3 is built from 18 residues. Germline assignment: CDR1 SGHNT and CDR2 YENEEA. The full variable domain, rest sourced from reference TRBV11-3 and TRBJ2-4, is EAGVVQSPRYKIIEKKQPVAFWCNPISGHNTLYWYLQNLGQGPELLIRYENEEAVDDSQLPKDRFSAERLKGVDSTLKIQPAELGDSAVYLCASSAWGLQDRSTGIQYFGAGTRLSVL.

This clone came up a few times. The V call is TRBV3-1 (or the pseudogene TRBV3-2), the J call TRBJ1-6; D perhaps matches TRBD1 (5 bases). Germline V gene data show CDR1 as LGHDT and CDR2 as YNNKEL (reference sequence). This CDR3 has 14 residues. Trimming removed 2 bases at V and 6 bases at J, with 8 bases between. In DNA, the CDR3 is TGTGCCAGCAGCCAAACAGGATCTAATTCACCCCTCCACTTT. Its translation is CASSQTGSNSPLHF.

The chain is built from TRBV2 and TRBJ1-4; D may be TRBD1 (5 bases). The germline gives CDR1 SNHLY, CDR2 FYNNEI. The CDR3 covers 12 residues. V lost 8 bases to trimming and J lost 8 bases, with 12 bases between them. CDR3 sequence reads: CASHTGSEKLFF. The CDR3 DNA follows: TGTGCCAGCCATACAGGATCCGAAAAACTGTTTTTT. Full variable domain (missing parts from reference TRBV2 and TRBJ1-4): EPEVTQTPSHQVTQMGQEVILRCVPISNHLYFYWYRQILGQKVEFLVSFYNNEISEKSEIFDDQFSVERPDGSNFTLKIRSTKLEDSAMYFCASHTGSEKLFFGSGTQLSVL.

This clone was seen more than once but under ten times. The rearrangement links TRBV14 to TRBJ1-2, with TRBD1 identical over 9 bases. Germline V gene sequence: CDR1 SGHDN, CDR2 FVKESK. This CDR3 is 16 amino acids long. V lost 0 bases to trimming and J lost 3 bases; unmatched junction nucleotides: 5. CDR3 amino acids: CASSQDWGQGHYGYTF. The CDR3 DNA follows: TGTGCCAGCAGCCAAGACTGGGGACAGGGCCACTATGGCTACACCTTC.

The chain carries TRBV19 and TRBJ2-5; tentative D call: TRBD2 (6 bases). Per germline, CDR1 LNHDA and CDR2 SQIVND (reference sequence). The CDR3 has 14 residues. V was shortened by 7 bases and J by 5 bases, with 17 bases between the two germline ends. In DNA form, the CDR3 reads TGTGCCAGTACCTCAGGACCGGGGAGGGAGACCCAGTACTTC. Its protein is CASTSGPGRETQYF.

The rearrangement uses TRBV19 and TRBJ2-2; possible D gene TRBD1, 6 bases. Germline V gene data show CDR1 as LNHDA and CDR2 as SQIVND (reference sequence). The CDR3 loop spans 14 amino acids. Trimming took off 9 bases at V and 4 bases at J, with 15 bases between the two ends. CDR3 protein: CASSQLGGTGELFF. Here the CDR3 DNA reads TGTGCCAGCTCCCAATTAGGGGGCACCGGGGAGCTGTTTTTT. The full variable domain, in which reference TRBV19 and TRBJ2-2 provide the parts outside the CDR3, is DGGITQSPKYLFRKEGQNVTLSCEQNLNHDAMYWYRQDPGQGLRLIYYSQIVNDFQKGDIAEGYSVSREKKESFPLTVTSAQKNPTAFYLCASSQLGGTGELFFGEGSRLTVL.

A remark on this clone: Additional DNA sequences in this sample encode the identical CDR3. The J gene is TRBJ1-5, the V gene TRBV5-1; 9 bases are shared with TRBD1. V shed 0 bases, J shed 2 bases, and the junction held 0 bases outside the gene matches. Germline values: CDR1 SGHRS, CDR2 YFSETQ. This CDR3 is built from 15 residues. The CDR3 reads CASSLGQGGNQPQHF. DNA of the CDR3: TGCGCCAGCAGCTTGGGACAGGGGGGCAATCAGCCCCAGCATTTT.

This rearrangement joins TRBV19 to TRBJ2-7; 11 positions agree with TRBD2. In germline, CDR1 is LNHDA, CDR2 SQIVND (reference sequence). CDR3 length equals 15 residues. The ends lost 5 bases at V and 2 bases at J; junction bases unmatched: 5. The CDR3 nucleotides read TGTGCCAGTAGTGGGGGACTAGCGGCAGCCTACGAGCAGTACTTC. As protein: CASSGGLAAAYEQYF.

This chain uses TRBV18 with TRBJ2-2; 12 bases fit TRBD2. Unmatched junction bases numbered 13, after V lost 3 bases and J lost 5 bases. CDR3 length equals 19 residues. Germline V gene lookup returns CDR1 KGHSH and CDR2 LQKENI. The CDR3 region has the DNA TGTGCCAGCTCACCCCTTGGACTAGCGGGGACGACGGGGACCGGGGAGCTGTTTTTT. Protein: CASSPLGLAGTTGTGELFF.

The chain is built from TRBV5-4 and TRBJ2-7; 9 bases align to TRBD1. Germline V gene sequence: CDR1 SGHNT, CDR2 YYREEE (reference sequence). This CDR3 is 18 amino acids long. J gave up 3 bases and V 4 bases, and 17 bases lay outside the gene matches. CDR3: CASSGDRDRDDNYYEQYF. The CDR3 DNA follows: TGTGCCAGCAGCGGTGACCGGGACAGGGACGATAACTACTACGAGCAGTACTTC.

The rearrangement joins TRBV5-6 to TRBJ1-5, with a tentative D call TRBD1 (5 bases). In germline, CDR1 is SGHDT, CDR2 YYEEEE. The CDR3 is made up of 15 amino acids. V was clipped by 3 bases and J by 6 bases, with 16 bases between them. CDR3 DNA sequence: TGTGCCAGCAGCTCTTGGCCAGGGTCTGTTCAGCCCCAGCATTTT. This encodes CASSSWPGSVQPQHF.

This clone has a handful of counts. The gene calls are TRBV28 and TRBJ2-7; 9 bases match TRBD1. Germline lookup yields CDR1 MDHEN and CDR2 SYDVKM. The CDR3 runs to 14 residues. Losses at the gene ends were 7 bases for V and 5 bases for J; bases not matched to a gene: 9. CDR3 DNA: TGTGCCAGCACTATGACAGGGGGAGGGGACGAGCAGTACTTC. This gives the protein CASTMTGGGDEQYF.

CDR3 nucleotides: TGCGCCAGCAGCTTGGGCACAGGGGCGGGTGAAGCTTTCTTT. As protein: CASSLGTGAGEAFF. This chain links TRBV5-1 with TRBJ1-1; TRBD1 matches at 7 bases. The CDR3 consists of 14 residues. The V segment lost 0 bases and the J segment 7 bases; nucleotides outside the gene matches: 6. Germline V gene sequence: CDR1 SGHRS, CDR2 YFSETQ.

The rearrangement joins TRBV3-1 (or the pseudogene TRBV3-2) to TRBJ2-7; D call uncertain. Germline CDR1 is LGHDT and CDR2 is YNNKEL (reference sequence). The CDR3 is 16 amino acids. V lost 1 base to trimming and J lost 2 bases, with 15 bases between them. The CDR3 spells CASSQGVTTPTYEQYF. CDR3 in DNA: TGTGCCAGCAGCCAAGGGGTAACTACTCCTACCTACGAGCAGTACTTC.

The chain is built from TRBV4-1 and TRBJ1-4; 7 nucleotides line up with TRBD1. Germline trimming cut 0 bases from V and 5 bases from J; bases unmatched to any gene: 6. This CDR3 region has 16 residues. The V gene's germline CDR1 is MGHRA and CDR2 YSYEKL. CDR3 nucleotides: TGCGCCAGCAGCCAAGAAGCCGGGACAGTCAATGAAAAACTGTTTTTT. It yields the protein CASSQEAGTVNEKLFF.

The chain combines TRBV4-1 with TRBJ2-5; the match to TRBD1 covers 12 bases. The V gene's germline CDR1 is MGHRA and CDR2 YSYEKL. Trimming at V came to 0 bases and at J to 5 bases, leaving 4 bases not matched to a gene. The CDR3 is 16 residues long. CDR3 DNA sequence: TGCGCCAGCAGCCAAGATTCCGGGACAGGGGGCGAGACCCAGTACTTC. Protein product: CASSQDSGTGGETQYF.

This rearrangement joins TRBV11-3 to TRBJ2-7, with TRBD2 matching over 7 bases. Germline V lookup: CDR1 SGHNT, CDR2 YENEEA. V lost 0 bases to trimming and J lost 7 bases; unmatched junction nucleotides: 3. The CDR3 is 13 amino acids. The CDR3 coding sequence is TGTGCCAGCAGCTTAGATAGGGAGGGAGAGCAGTACTTC. Its translation is CASSLDREGEQYF.

This chain joins TRBV24-1 and TRBJ1-5; D unclear. Trimming took 6 bases from V and 3 from J, leaving 11 bases between them. CDR3 length: 14 amino acids. Germline V CDR1 and CDR2: KGHDR, SFDVKD. CDR3 in amino acids: CATSQGGINQPQHF. In DNA, the CDR3 is TGTGCCACCAGTCAAGGAGGAATCAATCAGCCCCAGCATTTT.

The CDR3 sequence: CASSQGAVSSGGEQFF. The CDR3 coding sequence is TGCGCCAGCAGCCAGGGTGCGGTCTCTAGCGGGGGTGAGCAGTTCTTC. The rearrangement links TRBV4-1 to TRBJ2-1; 10 bases match TRBD2. Germline V gene sequence: CDR1 MGHRA, CDR2 YSYEKL. CDR3 length equals 16 residues. V shed 3 bases and J 9 bases; nucleotides not matched to a gene: 11.

The chain links TRBV11-2 to TRBJ2-7; TRBD2 aligns across 8 bases. J lost 3 bases, V lost 1 base, and 2 bases had no gene match. This CDR3 contains 14 residues. Germline CDR1 is SGHAT and CDR2 is FQNNGV. CDR3 loop: CASSLAGTSYEQYF. The CDR3 nucleotides read TGTGCCAGCAGCTTAGCAGGGACTAGCTACGAGCAGTACTTC.

The genes are TRBV5-6 and TRBJ1-1, with D perhaps TRBD1 (6 bases). CDR3 length: 15 amino acids. Trimming removed 3 bases at V and 0 bases at J, with 12 bases between. Germline CDR1 is SGHDT and CDR2 is YYEEEE. DNA of the CDR3: TGTGCCAGCAGCTCAGGACAGATTTTGAACACTGAAGCTTTCTTT. Its protein is CASSSGQILNTEAFF.

This clone was recorded a few times. This rearrangement joins TRBV19 to TRBJ2-3; TRBD2 matches at 8 bases. The germline CDR1 and CDR2 sequences are LNHDA and SQIVND (reference sequence). This CDR3 has 14 amino acids. V lost 8 bases to trimming and J lost 5 bases; unmatched junction nucleotides: 9. For the CDR3, the DNA is TGTGCCAGTGCCAGCGGGGGCCGCGGAGATACGCAGTATTTT. This encodes CASASGGRGDTQYF.

This chain joins TRBV18 and TRBJ2-5; a weak D match, TRBD2 (6 bases). V lost 5 bases to trimming and J lost 2 bases, with 9 bases between them. In germline, CDR1 is KGHSH, CDR2 LQKENI. The CDR3 is 13 residues long. The CDR3 DNA reads as TGTGCCAGCTCAGGGGACTTACAAGAGACCCAGTACTTC. Translating it yields CASSGDLQETQYF.

The chain is built from TRBV10-2 and TRBJ1-5; D call uncertain. CDR1 WSHSY and CDR2 SAAADI come from the germline V gene. The CDR3 spans 14 residues. Trimming took 4 bases from V and 10 from J, leaving 17 bases between them. The CDR3 DNA follows: TGCGCCAGCAGTGCGACACTTATCAAAGGACCCCAGCATTTT. This encodes CASSATLIKGPQHF.

This clone was picked up a small number of times. The chain joins TRBV7-5 to TRBJ2-5; TRBD2, the table's D call, lacks a check against the DNA. TRBV7-5 is marked as a pseudogene. CDR3 length equals 18 residues. The CDR3 DNA sequence: TGTGCCAGAAGCTTAATGACTAGCGGGAGATGCAAAGATGAGACCCAGTACTTC. Translating gives CARSLMTSGRCKDETQYF.

This clone was observed a handful of times. The rearrangement uses TRBV2 and TRBJ2-7; TRBD1 might be the D (5 bases). V was pared by 5 bases and J by 3 bases, with 11 bases between. The CDR3 sequence is 13 residues long. Germline V lookup: CDR1 SNHLY, CDR2 FYNNEI. The CDR3 nucleotides are TGTGCCAGCAGTCCGGACATCGGCTACGAGCAGTACTTC. Its protein product is CASSPDIGYEQYF.

This rearrangement joins TRBV4-1 to TRBJ1-2; 7 nucleotides match TRBD1. CDR3 size: 14 residues. V gave up 4 bases and J gave up 2 bases; unmatched junction bases: 4. Germline CDR1 reads MGHRA; CDR2 reads YSYEKL. The CDR3 nucleotides are TGCGCCAGCAGCCCACCGGGACAGAACTATGGCTACACCTTC. It translates to CASSPPGQNYGYTF.

This clone was detected only once. This chain links TRBV24-1 with TRBJ1-5; perhaps TRBD1 as D (6 bases). In germline, CDR1 is KGHDR, CDR2 SFDVKD. The length of the CDR3 is 13 residues. Trimming removed 12 bases at V and 4 bases at J, with 15 bases between. CDR3 region: CAHDPGANQPQHF. As DNA, the CDR3 is TGTGCCCACGACCCAGGGGCGAATCAGCCCCAGCATTTT.

The rearrangement uses TRBV10-3 and TRBJ2-7; D gene uncertain. Trimming removed 4 bases from V and 3 bases from J, with 10 bases in between. Germline CDR1 and CDR2: ENHRY and SYGVKD. The CDR3 length is 13 residues. CDR3 in amino acids: CAISGGAFYEQYF. The CDR3 DNA is TGTGCCATCAGTGGCGGAGCCTTCTACGAGCAGTACTTC.